This T cell receptor (beta chain) was recovered during a study of cytomegalovirus exposure and HLA in healthy donors. Overall study findings and caveats: Most CMV-associated TCR beta chains appeared HLA-restricted in a later analysis. About 87% or about 30% of the time was how often most TCR beta V segments were productive, according to an earlier analysis. A list of roughly 180 TCR beta chains associated with cytomegalovirus was given.

This clone was observed once. Its target is not known. V was clipped by 4 bases and J by 4 bases, with 13 bases between them. CDR1 is SNHLY and CDR2 is FYNNEI in the germline V gene. The CDR3 totals 15 residues. In the PCR, 60 Vbeta and 13 Jbeta primers were used. Libraries were prepared by immunoSEQ multiplex PCR; TCRdb keeps only in-frame clonotypes and omits some of them. The sample lists 210,000 or so clones, about 85% occurring once. This receptor was identified in a woman aged 45-65 years in good health and CMV-seropositive. Source material: PBMCs. This sequence joins TRBV2 and TRBJ2-2; unclear D gene. The CDR3 region is CASSVIRSGTGELFF. The CDR3 coding sequence is TGTGCCAGCAGTGTGATTAGATCGGGCACCGGGGAGCTGTTTTTT.